This entry describes one T cell receptor (beta chain). The antigen is undetermined. This clone may be a read error of a much larger clone one base away. The data originate from a study of T-cell reconstitution after alpha-beta-depleted transplantation in children. General study findings and limits: T-cell counts and diversity were attributed mostly to newly produced T cells one year after transplant. Two months or so post-transplant, alpha-beta T cells reportedly derived from several hundred expanded graft clones. Elevated TCRbeta diversity at day 60 was traced, in some patients, to surviving recipient T cells and thymic progenitors.

The authors prepared the TCRbeta library with unique molecular identifiers. MiXCR, applied by TCRdb to the PCR reads, yields one record per CDR3 protein. Here the sample spans hundreds of thousands of distinct CDR3 sequences, roughly 16% being singletons. Unmatched junction bases numbered 9, after V lost 9 bases and J lost 6 bases. The CDR3 is 15 residues long. Per the germline V gene, CDR1 is MDHEN and CDR2 is SYDVKM. Sequencing was performed on PBMCs, mostly from graft donor cells, taken 360 days after TCRalphabeta/CD19-depleted stem cell transplant. This chain connects TRBV28 to TRBJ2-1; 12 bases match TRBD2. The clonotype was recovered from a male patient between 2 and 10 years old who had a stem cell transplant for acute lymphoblastic leukemia, so the T cells may come from the graft donor. The CDR3 protein is CARRSLAGGFNEQFF. The CDR3 nucleotides read TGTGCCAGAAGATCTCTAGCGGGAGGGTTCAATGAGCAGTTCTTC. Based on the CDR3 plus reference TRBV28 and TRBJ2-1, the full variable domain is DVKVTQSSRYLVKRTGEKVFLECVQDMDHENMFWYRQDPGLGLRLIYFSYDVKMKEKGDIPEGYSVSREKKERFSLILESASTNQTSMYLCARRSLAGGFNEQFFGPGTRLTVL.